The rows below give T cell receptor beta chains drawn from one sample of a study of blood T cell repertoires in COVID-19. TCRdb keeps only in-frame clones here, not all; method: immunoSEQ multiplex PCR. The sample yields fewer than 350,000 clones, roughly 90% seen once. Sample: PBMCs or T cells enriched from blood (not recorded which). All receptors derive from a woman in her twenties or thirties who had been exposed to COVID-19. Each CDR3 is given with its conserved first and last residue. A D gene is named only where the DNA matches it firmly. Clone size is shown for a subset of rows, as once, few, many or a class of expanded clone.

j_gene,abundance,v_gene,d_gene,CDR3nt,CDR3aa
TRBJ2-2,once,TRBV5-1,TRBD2,TGCGCCAGCAGTCCTTTAGCGGGAGGACCCACCGGGGAGCTGTTTTTT,CASSPLAGGPTGELFF
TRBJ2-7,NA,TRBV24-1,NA,TGTGCCACCAGTGACCCAGGGGCGCCCTACGAGCAGTACTTC,CATSDPGAPYEQYF
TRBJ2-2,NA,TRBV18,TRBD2,TGTGCCAGCTCACCTTGGGGACTAGTATTTGGCACCGGGGAGCTGTTTTTT,CASSPWGLVFGTGELFF
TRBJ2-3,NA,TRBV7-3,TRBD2,TGTGCCAGCAGCCCGACTAGCGGGAGGACTAGCACAGATACGCAGTATTTT,CASSPTSGRTSTDTQYF
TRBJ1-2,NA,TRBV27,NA,TGTGCCAGCAGGAAGGGGTTCCCTTATGGCTACACCTTC,CASRKGFPYGYTF
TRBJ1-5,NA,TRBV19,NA,TGTGCCAGTACCTCACTTCCAGGGATCCATCAGCCCCAGCATTTT,CASTSLPGIHQPQHF
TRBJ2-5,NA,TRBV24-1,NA,TGTGCCACCAGTGATGGCAGGGTCTCACAAGAGACCCAGTACTTC,CATSDGRVSQETQYF
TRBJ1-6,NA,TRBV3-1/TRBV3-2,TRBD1,TGTGCCAGCAGCCAGGGCAGGGGGAATTCACCCCTCCACTTT,CASSQGRGNSPLHF
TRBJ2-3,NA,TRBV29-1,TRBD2,TGCAGCGTTGAGGGGGGACTAGCGGGAGGGCCGAGCACAGATACGCAGTATTTT,CSVEGGLAGGPSTDTQYF
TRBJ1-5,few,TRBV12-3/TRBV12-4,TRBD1,TGTGCCAGCAGTCGACAGGGGGATCAGCCCCAGCATTTT,CASSRQGDQPQHF
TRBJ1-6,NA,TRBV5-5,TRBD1,TGTGCCAGCAGCTTCCCGACAGGGGGCTTTAATTCACCCCTCCACTTT,CASSFPTGGFNSPLHF
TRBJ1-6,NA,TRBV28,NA,TGTGCCAGCAGTTTGGCGGGACGACTAGCACCCCTCCACTTT,CASSLAGRLAPLHF
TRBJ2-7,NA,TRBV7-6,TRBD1,TGTGCCAGCAGCGGCGACAGGGGGCTTAACGAGCAGTACTTC,CASSGDRGLNEQYF
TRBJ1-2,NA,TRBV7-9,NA,TGTGCCAGCAGCTTAGCCTCCCCAGGCTTAACTAACTATGGCTACACCTTC,CASSLASPGLTNYGYTF
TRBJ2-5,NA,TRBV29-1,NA,TGCAGCGTTGACAGCTGGACACCGTACCAAGAGACCCAGTACTTC,CSVDSWTPYQETQYF
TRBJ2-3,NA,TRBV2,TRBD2,TGTGCCAGCATCCGACTAGCGGGCTTAACAGATACGCAGTATTTT,CASIRLAGLTDTQYF
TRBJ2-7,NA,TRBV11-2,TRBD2,TGTGCCAGCAGCTTCGCCGGGCAGCCTAGCGGGAGCTCTGGGTACGAGCAGTACTTC,CASSFAGQPSGSSGYEQYF
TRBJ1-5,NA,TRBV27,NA,TGTGCCAGCAGAGGTCGGGAGGGCCCGAATCAGCCCCAGCATTTT,CASRGREGPNQPQHF
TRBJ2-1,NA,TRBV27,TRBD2,TGTGCCAGCCAAATAGCGGGACTCATAGGAGTGGATGAGCAGTTCTTC,CASQIAGLIGVDEQFF
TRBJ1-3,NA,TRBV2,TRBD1,TGTGCCAGCAGCCTAGGGGGCCGTTCTGGAAACACCATATATTTT,CASSLGGRSGNTIYF
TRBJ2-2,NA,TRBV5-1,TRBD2,TGCGCCAGCAGCCCGACTAGCGTGACCGGGGAGCTGTTTTTT,CASSPTSVTGELFF
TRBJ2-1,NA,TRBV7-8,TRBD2,TGTGCCAGCAGCCAGGGACTAGCGGGAGACAATGAGCAGTTCTTC,CASSQGLAGDNEQFF
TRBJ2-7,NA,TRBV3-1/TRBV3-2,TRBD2,TGTGCCAGCAGCCCCCTGAGCGGGAGCAGGGCCGAGCAGTACTTC,CASSPLSGSRAEQYF
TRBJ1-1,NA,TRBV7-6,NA,TGTGCCAGCAGCCTAGTCCCGGACACTGAAGCTTTCTTT,CASSLVPDTEAFF
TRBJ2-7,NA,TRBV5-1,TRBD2,TGCGCCAGCATGTCTAGCGGGAGGGAATACGAGCAGTACTTC,CASMSSGREYEQYF
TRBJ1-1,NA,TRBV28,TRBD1,TGTGCCAGCAGTTTATTGTTGGGTCAGAACCGACAGGGAGGTTGGGTGAACACTGAAGCTTTCTTT,CASSLLLGQNRQGGWVNTEAFF
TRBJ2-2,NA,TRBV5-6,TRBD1,TGTGCCAGCAGCTGGGACAGGGGGCTGCCGAGGGACACCGGGGAGCTGTTTTTT,CASSWDRGLPRDTGELFF
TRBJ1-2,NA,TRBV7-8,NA,TGTGCCAGCAGCCTCCGACGGACTACTAACTATGGCTACACCTTC,CASSLRRTTNYGYTF
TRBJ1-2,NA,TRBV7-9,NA,TGTGCCAGCAGCTTCGTTGGGCATCAGGGCTATGGCTACACCTTC,CASSFVGHQGYGYTF
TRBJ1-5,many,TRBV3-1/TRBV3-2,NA,TGTGCCAGCAGCCGAGGGCAGGATAGCAATCAGCCCCAGCATTTT,CASSRGQDSNQPQHF
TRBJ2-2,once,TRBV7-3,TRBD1,TGTGCCAGCAGCTTGGGGACAGCACTGAACACCGGGGAGCTGTTTTTT,CASSLGTALNTGELFF
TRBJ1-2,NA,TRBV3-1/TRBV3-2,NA,TGTGCCAGCAGCCAAGATCTGGCAGGGTCCAATGGCTACACCTTC,CASSQDLAGSNGYTF
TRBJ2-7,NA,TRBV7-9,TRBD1,TGTGCCAGCAGCTTCTTGGTTGGGGGACAGACCTACGAGCAGTACTTC,CASSFLVGGQTYEQYF
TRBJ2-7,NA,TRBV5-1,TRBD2,TGCGCCAGCAGCTTGGGACTAGCGGGACTATCCGAGCAGTACTTC,CASSLGLAGLSEQYF
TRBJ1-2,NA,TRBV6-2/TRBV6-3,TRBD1,TGTGCCAGCAGTTACTTTACAGGGGGCAGTGATGGCTACACCTTC,CASSYFTGGSDGYTF
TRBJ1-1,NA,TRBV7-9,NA,TGTGCCAGCAGCGCCCGGACGGGATCCACTGAAGCTTTCTTT,CASSARTGSTEAFF
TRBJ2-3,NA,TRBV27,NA,TGTGCCAGCAGTTTACCGGGGGGCACAGATACGCAGTATTTT,CASSLPGGTDTQYF
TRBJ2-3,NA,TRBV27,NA,TGTGCCAGCAGTTTAGTCCGGGGGAGCACAGATACGCAGTATTTT,CASSLVRGSTDTQYF
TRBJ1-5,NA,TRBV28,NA,TGTGCCAGCAGACCTCACAGGGCGGGTCAGCCCCAGCATTTT,CASRPHRAGQPQHF
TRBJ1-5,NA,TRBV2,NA,TGTGCCAGCACTCCCCGGGATTTTAGCAATCAGCCCCAGCATTTT,CASTPRDFSNQPQHF
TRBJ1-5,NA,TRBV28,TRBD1,TGTGCCAGCAGCATAGACAGGGATGATCAGCCCCAGCATTTT,CASSIDRDDQPQHF
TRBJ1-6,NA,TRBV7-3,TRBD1,TGTGCCAGCAGCTTAACCTCGACAGGGAGGTCACCCCTCCACTTT,CASSLTSTGRSPLHF
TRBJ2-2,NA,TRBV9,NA,TGTGCCAGCAGCGTAGCGGAGCGCGGATGGACCGGGGAGCTGTTTTTT,CASSVAERGWTGELFF
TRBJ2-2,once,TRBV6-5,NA,TGTGCCAGCATTTCCCTCGGGTCGAACACCGGGGAGCTGTTTTTT,CASISLGSNTGELFF
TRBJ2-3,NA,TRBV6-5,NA,TGTGCCAGCAGTTACCTGAGCGCAGATACGCAGTATTTT,CASSYLSADTQYF
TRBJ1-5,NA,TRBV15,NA,TGTGCCACCAGCAGAGCGTCAGGCAATCAGCCCCAGCATTTT,CATSRASGNQPQHF
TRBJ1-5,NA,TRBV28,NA,TGTGCCAGCAGTTTGTTGACGAGGCAGCCCCAGCATTTT,CASSLLTRQPQHF
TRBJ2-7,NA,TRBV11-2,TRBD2,TGTGCCAGCAACGATTTGATAATAGCGGGGGGCTACGAGCAGTACTTC,CASNDLIIAGGYEQYF
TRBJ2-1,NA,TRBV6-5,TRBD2,TGTGCCAGCAGGCCTAGCGGGAGCATCTACAATGAGCAGTTCTTC,CASRPSGSIYNEQFF
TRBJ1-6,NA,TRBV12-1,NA,TGTGCCAGCAGCTTTGATCTGGGGCAGGAGTCACCCCTCCACTTT,CASSFDLGQESPLHF
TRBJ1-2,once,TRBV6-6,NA,TGTGCCAGCACTTTGACAGGCTCTCTCTATGGCTACACCTTC,CASTLTGSLYGYTF
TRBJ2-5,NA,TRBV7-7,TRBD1,TGTGCCAGCAGCTTAGGGGGACAGGGGATAGAGACCCAGTACTTC,CASSLGGQGIETQYF
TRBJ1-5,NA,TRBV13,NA,TGTGCCAGCAGCTTTGGGCGACAGAGCAATCAGCCCCAGCATTTT,CASSFGRQSNQPQHF
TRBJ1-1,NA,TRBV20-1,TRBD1,TGCAGTGCTAGTAAGGGACAGCTGAACACTGAAGCTTTCTTT,CSASKGQLNTEAFF
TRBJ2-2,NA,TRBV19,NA,TGTGCCAGTACCCCGGGGCGGAGGGAGGCCGGGGAGCTGTTTTTT,CASTPGRREAGELFF